The sequence of this T cell receptor (beta chain) was determined in a study of blood T cell repertoires in COVID-19. About the research overall: Some COVID-19 samples were acute and others convalescent; all came from the United States, Italy and Spain. The cDNA or gDNA used as material had been derived from T cells, B-cell-depleted T cells, or PBMCs.

The V end lost 3 bases, the J end lost 7 bases, and 16 bases lay between the germline ends. Germline loops: CDR1 LGHNA, CDR2 YNFKEQ. The CDR3 contains 15 residues. Authors' methods: It was from reference gene primer amplification that nucleated cell counts were estimated. The protocol was immunoSEQ multiplex PCR, while the TCRdb copy is restricted to in-frame clones and leaves out a portion. V and J calls and clone size are those listed in that table; D and trimming were worked out from the DNA. The table lists about 55,000 clones, approximately 90% of them singletons. The chain recombines TRBV4-2 with TRBJ1-5, with D uncertain. The receptor was derived from a man aged 40-50 years with acute or convalescent COVID-19. Source material: peripheral blood. CDR3 sequence reads: CASSQTPGLNQPQHF. Here the CDR3 DNA reads TGTGCCAGCAGCCAGACCCCCGGGTTGAACCAGCCCCAGCATTTT.